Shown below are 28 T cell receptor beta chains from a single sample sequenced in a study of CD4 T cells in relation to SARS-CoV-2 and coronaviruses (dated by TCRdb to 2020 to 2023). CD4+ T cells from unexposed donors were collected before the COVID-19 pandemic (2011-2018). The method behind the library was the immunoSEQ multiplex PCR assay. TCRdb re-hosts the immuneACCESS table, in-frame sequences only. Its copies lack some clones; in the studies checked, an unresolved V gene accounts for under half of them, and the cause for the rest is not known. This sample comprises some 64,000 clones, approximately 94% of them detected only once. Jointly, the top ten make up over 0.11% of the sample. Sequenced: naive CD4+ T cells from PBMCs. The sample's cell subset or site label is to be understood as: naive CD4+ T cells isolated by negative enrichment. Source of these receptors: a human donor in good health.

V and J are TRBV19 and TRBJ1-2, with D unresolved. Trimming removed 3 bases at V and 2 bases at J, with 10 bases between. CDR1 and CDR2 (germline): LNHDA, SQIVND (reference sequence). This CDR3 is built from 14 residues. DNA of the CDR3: TGTGCCAGTAGTATGGGTACGCAGAACTATGGCTACACCTTC. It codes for CASSMGTQNYGYTF.

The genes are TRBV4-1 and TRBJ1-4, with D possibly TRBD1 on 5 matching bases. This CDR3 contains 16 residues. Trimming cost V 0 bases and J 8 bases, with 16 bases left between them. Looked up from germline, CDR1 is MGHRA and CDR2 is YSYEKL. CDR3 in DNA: TGCGCCAGCAGCCAAGATTCAGGGATTCGAGGAGAAAAACTGTTTTTT. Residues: CASSQDSGIRGEKLFF.

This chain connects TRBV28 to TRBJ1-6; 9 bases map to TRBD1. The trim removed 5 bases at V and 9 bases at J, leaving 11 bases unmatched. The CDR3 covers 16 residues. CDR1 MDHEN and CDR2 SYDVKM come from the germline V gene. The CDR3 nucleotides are TGTGCCAGCAGTCGCCCTCTCGGGACAGGGTCTTCACCCCTCCACTTT. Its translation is CASSRPLGTGSSPLHF.

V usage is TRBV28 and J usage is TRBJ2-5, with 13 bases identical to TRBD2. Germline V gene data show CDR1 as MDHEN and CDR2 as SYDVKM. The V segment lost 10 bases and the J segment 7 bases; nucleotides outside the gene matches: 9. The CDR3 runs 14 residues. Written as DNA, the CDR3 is TGTGCCACGATGGGACTAGCGGGGACCTCGACCCAGTACTTC. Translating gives CATMGLAGTSTQYF.

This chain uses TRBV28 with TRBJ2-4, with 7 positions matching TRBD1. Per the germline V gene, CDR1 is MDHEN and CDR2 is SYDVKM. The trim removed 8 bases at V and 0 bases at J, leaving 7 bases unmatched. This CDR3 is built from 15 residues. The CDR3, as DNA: TGTGCCAGCGGAAACAGGGGAATAGCCAAAAACATTCAGTACTTC. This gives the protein CASGNRGIAKNIQYF.

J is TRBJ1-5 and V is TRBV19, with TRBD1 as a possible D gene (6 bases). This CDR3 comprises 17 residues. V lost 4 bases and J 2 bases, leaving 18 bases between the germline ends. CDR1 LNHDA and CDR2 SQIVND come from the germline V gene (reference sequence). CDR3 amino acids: CASSTHLRGRGNQPQHF. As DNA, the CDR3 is TGTGCCAGTAGTACCCACCTGCGGGGGCGAGGCAATCAGCCCCAGCATTTT. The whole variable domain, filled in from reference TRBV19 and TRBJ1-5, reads DGGITQSPKYLFRKEGQNVTLSCEQNLNHDAMYWYRQDPGQGLRLIYYSQIVNDFQKGDIAEGYSVSREKKESFPLTVTSAQKNPTAFYLCASSTHLRGRGNQPQHFGDGTRLSIL.

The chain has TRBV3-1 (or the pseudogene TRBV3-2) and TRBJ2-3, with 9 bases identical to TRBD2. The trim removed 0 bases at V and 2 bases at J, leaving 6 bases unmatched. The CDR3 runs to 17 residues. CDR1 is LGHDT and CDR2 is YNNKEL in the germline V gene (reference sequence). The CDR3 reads CASSQETSGPITDTQYF. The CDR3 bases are TGTGCCAGCAGCCAAGAAACTAGCGGGCCGATCACAGATACGCAGTATTTT.

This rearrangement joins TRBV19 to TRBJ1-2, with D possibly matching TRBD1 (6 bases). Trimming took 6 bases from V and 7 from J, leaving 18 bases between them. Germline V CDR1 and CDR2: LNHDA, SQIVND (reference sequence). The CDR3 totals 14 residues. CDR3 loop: CASRNTGFGVGYTF. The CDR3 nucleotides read TGTGCCAGTAGGAACACAGGGTTCGGGGTTGGCTACACCTTC.

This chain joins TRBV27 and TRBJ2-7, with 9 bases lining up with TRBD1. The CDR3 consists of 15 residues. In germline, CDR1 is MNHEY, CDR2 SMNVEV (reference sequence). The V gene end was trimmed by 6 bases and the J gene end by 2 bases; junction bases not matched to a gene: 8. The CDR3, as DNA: TGTGCCAGCAGAAAGCCGGGACAGGGAACCTACGAGCAGTACTTC. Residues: CASRKPGQGTYEQYF.

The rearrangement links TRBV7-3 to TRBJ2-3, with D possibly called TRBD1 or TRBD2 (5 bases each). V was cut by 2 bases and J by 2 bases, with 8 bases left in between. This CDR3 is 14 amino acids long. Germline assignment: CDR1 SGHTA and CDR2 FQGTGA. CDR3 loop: CASSLGGVTDTQYF. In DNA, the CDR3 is TGTGCCAGCAGCTTAGGGGGTGTCACAGATACGCAGTATTTT. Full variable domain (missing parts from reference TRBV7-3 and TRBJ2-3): GAGVSQTPSNKVTEKGKYVELRCDPISGHTALYWYRQSLGQGPEFLIYFQGTGAADDSGLPNDRFFAVRPEGSVSTLKIQRTERGDSAVYLCASSLGGVTDTQYFGPGTRLTVL.

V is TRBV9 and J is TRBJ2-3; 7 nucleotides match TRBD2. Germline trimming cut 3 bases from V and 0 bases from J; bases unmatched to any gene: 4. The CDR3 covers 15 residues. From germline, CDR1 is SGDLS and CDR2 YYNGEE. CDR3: CASSGLGGSTDTQYF. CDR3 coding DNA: TGTGCCAGCAGCGGCCTGGGGGGGAGCACAGATACGCAGTATTTT.

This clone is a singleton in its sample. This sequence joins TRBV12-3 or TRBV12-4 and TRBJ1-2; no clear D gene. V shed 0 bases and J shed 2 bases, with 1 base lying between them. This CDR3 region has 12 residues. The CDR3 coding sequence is TGTGCCAGCAGTTTAGCCAACTATGGCTACACCTTC. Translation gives CASSLANYGYTF.

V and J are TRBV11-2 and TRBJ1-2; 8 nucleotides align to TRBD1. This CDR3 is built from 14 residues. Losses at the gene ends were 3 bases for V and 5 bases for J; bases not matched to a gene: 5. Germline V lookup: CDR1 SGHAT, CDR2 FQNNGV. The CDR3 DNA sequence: TGTGCCAGCAGCTTCGGGACAGGACTGTATGGCTACACCTTC. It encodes CASSFGTGLYGYTF.

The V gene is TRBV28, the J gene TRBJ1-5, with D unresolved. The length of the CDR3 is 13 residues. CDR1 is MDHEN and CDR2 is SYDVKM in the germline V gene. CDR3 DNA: TGTGCGTCCACGGGATCACTCAATCAGCCCCAGCATTTT. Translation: CASTGSLNQPQHF.

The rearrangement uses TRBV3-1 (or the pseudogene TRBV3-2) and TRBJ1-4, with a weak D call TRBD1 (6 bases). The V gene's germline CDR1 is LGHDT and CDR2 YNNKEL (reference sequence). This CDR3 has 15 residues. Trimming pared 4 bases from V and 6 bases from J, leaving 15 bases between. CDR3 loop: CASSLTTGSYEKLFF. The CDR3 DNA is TGTGCCAGCAGCCTGACGACAGGCTCTTATGAAAAACTGTTTTTT.

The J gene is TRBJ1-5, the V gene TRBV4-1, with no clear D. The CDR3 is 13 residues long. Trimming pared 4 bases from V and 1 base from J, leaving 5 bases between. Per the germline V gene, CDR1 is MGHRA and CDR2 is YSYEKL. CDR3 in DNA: TGCGCCAGCAGCCGCGAAAGCAATCAGCCCCAGCATTTT. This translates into CASSRESNQPQHF.

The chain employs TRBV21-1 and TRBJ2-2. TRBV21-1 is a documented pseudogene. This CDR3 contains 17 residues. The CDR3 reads CASSTSGAGNNTGELFF. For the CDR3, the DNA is TGTGCCAGCAGCACTTCGGGGGCGGGAAATAACACCGGGGAGCTGTTTTTT.

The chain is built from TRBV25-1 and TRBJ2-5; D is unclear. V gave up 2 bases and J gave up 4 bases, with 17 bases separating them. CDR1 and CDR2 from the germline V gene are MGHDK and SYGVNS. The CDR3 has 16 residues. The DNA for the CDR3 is TGTGCCAGCAGTGAAGAGCTATTCTCCAATTCAGAGACCCAGTACTTC. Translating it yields CASSEELFSNSETQYF.

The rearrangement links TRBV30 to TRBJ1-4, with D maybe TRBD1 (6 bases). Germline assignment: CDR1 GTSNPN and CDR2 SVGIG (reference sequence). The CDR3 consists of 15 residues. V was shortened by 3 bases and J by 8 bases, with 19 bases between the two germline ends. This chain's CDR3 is CAWRPSPGGGEKLFF. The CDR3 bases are TGTGCCTGGAGGCCCTCTCCGGGGGGGGGCGAAAAACTGTTTTTT.

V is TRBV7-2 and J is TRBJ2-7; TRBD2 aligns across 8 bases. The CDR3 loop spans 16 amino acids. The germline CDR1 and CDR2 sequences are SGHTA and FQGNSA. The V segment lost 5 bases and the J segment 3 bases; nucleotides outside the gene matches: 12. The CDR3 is CASSPIGLAISYEQYF. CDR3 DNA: TGTGCCAGCAGCCCGATCGGACTAGCTATAAGCTACGAGCAGTACTTC.

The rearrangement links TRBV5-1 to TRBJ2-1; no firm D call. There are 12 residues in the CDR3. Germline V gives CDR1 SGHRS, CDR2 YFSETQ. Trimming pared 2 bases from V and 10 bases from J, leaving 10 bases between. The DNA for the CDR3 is TGCGCCAGCAGCTTAGGGCTTCGGGAGCAGTTCTTC. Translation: CASSLGLREQFF.

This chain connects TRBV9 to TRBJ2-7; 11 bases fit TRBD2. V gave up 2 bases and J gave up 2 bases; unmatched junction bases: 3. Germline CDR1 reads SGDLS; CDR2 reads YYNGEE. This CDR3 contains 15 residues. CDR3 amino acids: CASSVTSGSPYEQYF. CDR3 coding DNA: TGTGCCAGCAGCGTTACTAGCGGGAGCCCCTACGAGCAGTACTTC.

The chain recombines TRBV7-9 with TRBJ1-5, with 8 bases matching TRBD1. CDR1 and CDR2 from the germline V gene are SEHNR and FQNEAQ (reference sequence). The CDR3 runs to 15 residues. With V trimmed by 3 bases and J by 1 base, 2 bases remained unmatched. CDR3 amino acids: CASSLSGGSNQPQHF. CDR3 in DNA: TGTGCCAGCAGCTTGTCAGGGGGCAGCAATCAGCCCCAGCATTTT.

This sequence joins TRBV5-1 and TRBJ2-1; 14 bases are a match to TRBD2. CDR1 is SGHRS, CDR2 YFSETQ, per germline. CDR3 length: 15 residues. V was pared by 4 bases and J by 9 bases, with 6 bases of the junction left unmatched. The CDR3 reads CASSGGLAGVIEQFF. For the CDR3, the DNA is TGCGCCAGCAGCGGGGGACTAGCGGGAGTTATTGAGCAGTTCTTC.

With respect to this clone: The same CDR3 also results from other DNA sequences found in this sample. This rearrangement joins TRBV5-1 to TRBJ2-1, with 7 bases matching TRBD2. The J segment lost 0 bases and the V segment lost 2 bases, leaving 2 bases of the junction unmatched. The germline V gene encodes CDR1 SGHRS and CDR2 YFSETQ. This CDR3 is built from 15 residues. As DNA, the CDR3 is TGCGCCAGCAGCTTAGGCGGGAGCTCCTACAATGAGCAGTTCTTC. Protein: CASSLGGSSYNEQFF.

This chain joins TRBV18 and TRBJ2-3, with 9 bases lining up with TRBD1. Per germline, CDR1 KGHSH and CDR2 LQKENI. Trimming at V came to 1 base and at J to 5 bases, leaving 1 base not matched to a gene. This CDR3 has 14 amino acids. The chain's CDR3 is CASSPLGQGDTQYF. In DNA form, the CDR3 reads TGTGCCAGCTCACCACTGGGACAGGGAGATACGCAGTATTTT. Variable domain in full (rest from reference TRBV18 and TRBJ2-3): NAGVMQNPRHLVRRRGQEARLRCSPMKGHSHVYWYRQLPEEGLKFMVYLQKENIIDESGMPKERFSAEFPKEGPSILRIQQVVRGDSAAYFCASSPLGQGDTQYFGPGTRLTVL.

The CDR3 region has the DNA TGTGCCAGCAGCCAAGACAATAGCGGGATCACCTACGAGCAGTACTTC. It codes for CASSQDNSGITYEQYF. V gene TRBV4-2 combines with J gene TRBJ2-7; 8 bases are a match to TRBD2. Trimming cost V 0 bases and J 2 bases; bases outside gene matches: 6. The length of the CDR3 is 16 residues. Per germline, CDR1 LGHNA and CDR2 YNFKEQ.

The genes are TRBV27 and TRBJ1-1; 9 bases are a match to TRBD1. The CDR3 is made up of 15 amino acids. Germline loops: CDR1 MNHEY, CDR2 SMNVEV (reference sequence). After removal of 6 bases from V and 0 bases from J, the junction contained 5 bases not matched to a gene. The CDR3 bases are TGTGCCAGCAGGGTACAGGGGGCTGTGAACACTGAAGCTTTCTTT. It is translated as CASRVQGAVNTEAFF.